The 14 T cell receptor beta chains in this list originate from one sample, sequenced in a study of T cells in tuberculosis. Profiled with immunoSEQ multiplex PCR; TCRdb holds only in-frame clones, not every one. The sample includes 25,000 to 35,000 clones, around 92% of them seen just once. Regarding time point: new active TB diagnosis, blood taken before or within 7 days of starting treatment. Sequencing used PBMCs, obtained at tuberculosis diagnosis. Every receptor here comes from an adult with tuberculosis.

The CDR3 DNA is TGTGCCAGCTCACCGGGACAGGACTACACTGAAGCTTTCTTT. Amino acids: CASSPGQDYTEAFF. The genes are TRBV18 and TRBJ1-1; 8 bases fit TRBD1. CDR1 is KGHSH, CDR2 LQKENI, per germline. The junction had 3 bases not matched to a gene; V was cut back by 3 bases and J by 3 bases. The length of the CDR3 is 14 residues.

This sequence joins TRBV14 and TRBJ2-3; tentative D call: TRBD2 (7 bases). V lost 1 base and J lost 0, with 14 bases in between. Germline CDR1 reads SGHDN; CDR2 reads FVKESK. This CDR3 is 17 amino acids long. CDR3 DNA sequence: TGTGCCAGCAGCCAAGTGAGGGGGGGACCAAGCACAGATACGCAGTATTTT. This sequence encodes CASSQVRGGPSTDTQYF.

The chain uses TRBV7-9 and TRBJ2-7, with a tentative D call TRBD2 (5 bases). Per germline, CDR1 SEHNR and CDR2 FQNEAQ (reference sequence). V shed 5 bases and J shed 2 bases, with 16 bases lying between them. This CDR3 has 15 amino acids. The CDR3 spells CASSPTLGETYEQYF. The CDR3 DNA is TGTGCCAGCAGCCCCACTCTCGGGGAGACCTACGAGCAGTACTTC.

The rearrangement links TRBV6-1 to TRBJ2-3, with 7 bases that match TRBD1. CDR1 is MNHNS, CDR2 SASEGT, per germline. The CDR3 spans 16 residues. V lost 1 base, J lost 0 bases, and 4 bases stayed unmatched. The CDR3 nucleotides are TGTGCCAGCAGTGAAGTAGGGGGCGCAAGCACAGATACGCAGTATTTT. This codes for CASSEVGGASTDTQYF.

The V call is TRBV5-1, the J call TRBJ1-2; 7 bases match TRBD1. The junction had 12 bases not matched to a gene; V was cut back by 3 bases and J by 4 bases. The CDR3 extends over 16 amino acids. CDR1 is SGHRS, CDR2 YFSETQ, per germline. The CDR3 loop is CASSSEDRAGSYGYTF. The CDR3 region has the DNA TGCGCCAGCAGCTCCGAAGACAGGGCAGGTAGCTATGGCTACACCTTC.

Here the CDR3 DNA reads TGCACCAGCACCCACCACGGGGGTAGGTATGGCTACACCTTC. Amino acid sequence: CTSTHHGGRYGYTF. V is TRBV1 and J is TRBJ1-2. TRBV1 is assigned pseudogene status. The CDR3 runs to 14 residues.

This rearrangement joins TRBV30 to TRBJ2-7, with 7 positions matching TRBD2. The CDR3 loop spans 13 amino acids. CDR1 is GTSNPN and CDR2 is SVGIG in the germline V gene (reference sequence). With V trimmed by 4 bases and J by 7 bases, 10 bases remained unmatched. In nucleotides, the CDR3 is TGTGCCTGGACCCCGGGAGGTGCAGGGGAGCAGTACTTC. Amino acid sequence: CAWTPGGAGEQYF.

J is TRBJ1-2 and V is TRBV5-5; D ambiguous. V was shortened by 2 bases and J by 2 bases, with 16 bases between the two germline ends. Germline loops: CDR1 SGHKS, CDR2 YYEKEE (reference sequence). The CDR3 runs to 16 residues. CDR3 region: CASSLFDLTGNYGYTF. The CDR3 bases are TGTGCCAGCAGCTTATTTGACCTAACGGGGAACTATGGCTACACCTTC.

The chain recombines TRBV5-1 with TRBJ2-7, with TRBD1 matching 7 bases. The J segment lost 6 bases and the V segment lost 2 bases, leaving 11 bases of the junction unmatched. The V gene's germline CDR1 is SGHRS and CDR2 YFSETQ. This CDR3 spans 15 amino acids. The CDR3 protein is CASSLVATGSSEQYF. CDR3 in DNA: TGCGCCAGCAGCTTAGTGGCGACAGGGAGCTCCGAGCAGTACTTC. Supplemented by reference TRBV5-1 and TRBJ2-7, the full variable domain reads KAGVTQTPRYLIKTRGQQVTLSCSPISGHRSVSWYQQTPGQGLQFLFEYFSETQRNKGNFPGRFSGRQFSNSRSEMNVSTLELGDSALYLCASSLVATGSSEQYFGPGTRLTVT.

The chain joins TRBV5-1 to TRBJ1-1; D might be TRBD1 (6 bases). Germline loops: CDR1 SGHRS, CDR2 YFSETQ. This CDR3 is built from 14 residues. V lost 10 bases, J lost 2 bases, and 18 bases lay in between. Here the CDR3 DNA reads TGCGCCTCAAGCCTGAGGACAGCCAACACTGAAGCTTTCTTT. The encoded protein is CASSLRTANTEAFF.

The chain combines TRBV7-8 with TRBJ1-2; no definite D call. The V end lost 1 base, the J end lost 4 bases, and 16 bases lay between the germline ends. Germline values: CDR1 SGHVS, CDR2 FQNEAQ. The CDR3 consists of 16 residues. The CDR3 nucleotides are TGTGCCAGCAGCTTAGTGGGGAGGAAGAATCTCTATGGCTACACCTTC. Translated, it gives CASSLVGRKNLYGYTF.

This clone was seen more than once but under ten times. The same CDR3 is also encoded by other DNA sequences in this sample. The chain links TRBV5-1 to TRBJ2-7; 14 bases line up with TRBD2. From germline, CDR1 is SGHRS and CDR2 YFSETQ. V lost 4 bases, J lost 3 bases, and 3 bases stayed unmatched. The CDR3 spans 15 residues. The CDR3 DNA follows: TGCGCCAGCAGCATCGGGACTAGCGGGGGCTACGAGCAGTACTTC. Translation: CASSIGTSGGYEQYF.

In DNA form, the CDR3 reads TGTGCCAGCAGGGCTAATATGGGTAGTCGGGACCAAGAGACCCAGTACTTC. It is translated as CASRANMGSRDQETQYF. J is TRBJ2-5 and V is TRBV28; no definite D call. V was pared by 6 bases and J by 0 bases, with 20 bases between. Germline CDR1 is MDHEN and CDR2 is SYDVKM. This CDR3 has 17 residues.

The V and J genes are TRBV28 and TRBJ2-7, with a possible D match to TRBD2 (7 bases). In germline, CDR1 is MDHEN, CDR2 SYDVKM. CDR3 length equals 14 residues. V dropped 5 bases and J dropped 0 bases, with 11 bases sitting between them. DNA for the CDR3: TGTGCCAGCAGTCGGGGAGGGGGCTCCTACGAGCAGTACTTC. It is translated as CASSRGGGSYEQYF.